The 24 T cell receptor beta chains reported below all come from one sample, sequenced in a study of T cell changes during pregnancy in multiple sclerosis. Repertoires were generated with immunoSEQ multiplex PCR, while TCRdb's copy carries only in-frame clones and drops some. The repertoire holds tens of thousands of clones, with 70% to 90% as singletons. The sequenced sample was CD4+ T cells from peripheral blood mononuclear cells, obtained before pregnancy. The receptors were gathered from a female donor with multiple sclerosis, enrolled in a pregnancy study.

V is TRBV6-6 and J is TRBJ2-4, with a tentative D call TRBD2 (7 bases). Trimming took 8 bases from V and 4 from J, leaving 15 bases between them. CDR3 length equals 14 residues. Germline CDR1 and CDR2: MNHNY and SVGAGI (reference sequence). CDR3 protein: CASQGGGKKNIQYF. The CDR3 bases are TGTGCCAGCCAAGGGGGGGGGAAAAAAAACATTCAGTACTTC.

CDR3 coding DNA: TGCGCCAGCAGCCAAGAGGTCATCGGAGGGGGCAATCAGCCCCAGCATTTT. It codes for CASSQEVIGGGNQPQHF. The J gene is TRBJ1-5, the V gene TRBV4-3; possibly TRBD1 for D (5 bases). Germline V gene sequence: CDR1 LGHNA, CDR2 YSLEER. Trimming took 0 bases from V and 2 from J, leaving 14 bases between them. There are 17 residues in the CDR3.

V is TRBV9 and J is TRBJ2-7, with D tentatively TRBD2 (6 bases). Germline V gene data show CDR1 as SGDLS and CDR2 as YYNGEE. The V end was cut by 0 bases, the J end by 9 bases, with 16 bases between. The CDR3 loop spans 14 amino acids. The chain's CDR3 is CASSVGGQEEGQYF. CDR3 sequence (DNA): TGTGCCAGCAGCGTAGGGGGCCAAGAGGAGGGGCAGTACTTC.

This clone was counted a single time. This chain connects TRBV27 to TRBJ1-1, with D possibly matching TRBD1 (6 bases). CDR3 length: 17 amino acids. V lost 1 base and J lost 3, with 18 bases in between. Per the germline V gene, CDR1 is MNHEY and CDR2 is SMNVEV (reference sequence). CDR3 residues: CASSLFGQGSKHTEAFF. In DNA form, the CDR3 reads TGTGCCAGCAGTTTATTTGGGCAGGGGAGTAAGCACACTGAAGCTTTCTTT.

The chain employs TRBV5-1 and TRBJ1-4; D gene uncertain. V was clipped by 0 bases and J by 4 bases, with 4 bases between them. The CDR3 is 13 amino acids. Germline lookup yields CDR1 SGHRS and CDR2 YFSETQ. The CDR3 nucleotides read TGCGCCAGCAGCTTGGCCCTTAATGAAAAACTGTTTTTT. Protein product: CASSLALNEKLFF.

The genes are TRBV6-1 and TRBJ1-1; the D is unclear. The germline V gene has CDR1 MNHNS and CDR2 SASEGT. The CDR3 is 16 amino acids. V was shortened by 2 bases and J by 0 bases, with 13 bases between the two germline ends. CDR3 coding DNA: TGTGCCAGCAGTGAAACCTACGGACTCCTGAACACTGAAGCTTTCTTT. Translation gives CASSETYGLLNTEAFF.

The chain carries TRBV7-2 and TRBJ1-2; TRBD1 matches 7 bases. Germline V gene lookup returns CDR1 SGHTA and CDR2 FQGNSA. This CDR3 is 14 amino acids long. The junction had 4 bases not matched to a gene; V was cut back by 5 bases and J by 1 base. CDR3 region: CASSNRGLNYGYTF. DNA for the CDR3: TGTGCCAGCAGCAACAGGGGACTTAACTATGGCTACACCTTC.

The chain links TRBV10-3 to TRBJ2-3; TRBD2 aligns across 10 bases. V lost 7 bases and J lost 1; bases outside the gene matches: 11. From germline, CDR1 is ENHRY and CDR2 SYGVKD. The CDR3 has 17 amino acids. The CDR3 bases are TGTGCCATCACCAGGTGGAAGCGGGGGGGCGGCACAGATACGCAGTATTTT. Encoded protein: CAITRWKRGGGTDTQYF.

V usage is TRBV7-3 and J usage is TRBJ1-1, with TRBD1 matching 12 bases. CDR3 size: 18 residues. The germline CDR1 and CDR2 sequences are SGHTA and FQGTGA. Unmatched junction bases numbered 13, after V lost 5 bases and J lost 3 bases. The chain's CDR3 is CASSPPLGQGARDTEAFF. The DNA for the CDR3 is TGTGCCAGCAGCCCCCCCCTGGGACAGGGGGCAAGGGACACTGAAGCTTTCTTT.

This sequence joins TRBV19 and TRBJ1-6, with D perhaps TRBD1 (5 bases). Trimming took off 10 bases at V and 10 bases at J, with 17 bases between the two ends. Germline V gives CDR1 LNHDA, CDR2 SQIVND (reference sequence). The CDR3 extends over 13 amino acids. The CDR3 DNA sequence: TGTGCCACCCAAGGGGTGTCGGGCTCACCCCTCCACTTT. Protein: CATQGVSGSPLHF.

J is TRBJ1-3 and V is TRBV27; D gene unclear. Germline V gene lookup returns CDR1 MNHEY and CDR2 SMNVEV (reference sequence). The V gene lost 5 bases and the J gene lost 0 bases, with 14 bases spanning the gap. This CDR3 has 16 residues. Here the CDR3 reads CASSAQPDLSGNTIYF. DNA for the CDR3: TGTGCCAGCAGTGCACAGCCCGACCTCTCTGGAAACACCATATATTTT.

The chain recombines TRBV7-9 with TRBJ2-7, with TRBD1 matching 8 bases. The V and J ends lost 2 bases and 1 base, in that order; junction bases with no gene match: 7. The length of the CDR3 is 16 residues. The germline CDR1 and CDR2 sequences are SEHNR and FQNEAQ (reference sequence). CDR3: CASSLTRTGLSYEQYF. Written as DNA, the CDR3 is TGTGCCAGCAGCTTAACACGGACAGGGTTATCCTACGAGCAGTACTTC.

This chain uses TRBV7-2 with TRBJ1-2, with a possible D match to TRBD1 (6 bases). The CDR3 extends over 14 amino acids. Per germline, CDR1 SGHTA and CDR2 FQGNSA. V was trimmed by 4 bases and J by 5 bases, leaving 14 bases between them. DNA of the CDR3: TGTGCCAGCAGCTCCGGGGGGGGCCCTTATGGCTACACCTTC. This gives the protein CASSSGGGPYGYTF.

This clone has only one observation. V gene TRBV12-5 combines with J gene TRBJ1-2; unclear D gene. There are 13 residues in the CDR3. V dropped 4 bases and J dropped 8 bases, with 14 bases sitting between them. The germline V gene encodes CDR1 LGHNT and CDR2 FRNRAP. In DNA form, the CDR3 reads TGTGCTAGTGGTTGGGGAGTTTTCGGAGGCTACACCTTC. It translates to CASGWGVFGGYTF.

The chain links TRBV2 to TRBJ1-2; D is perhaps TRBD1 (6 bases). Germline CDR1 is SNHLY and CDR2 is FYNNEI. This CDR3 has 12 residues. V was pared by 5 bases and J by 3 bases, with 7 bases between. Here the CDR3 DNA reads TGTGCCAGCAGTCGGACAGACTATGGCTACACCTTC. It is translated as CASSRTDYGYTF.

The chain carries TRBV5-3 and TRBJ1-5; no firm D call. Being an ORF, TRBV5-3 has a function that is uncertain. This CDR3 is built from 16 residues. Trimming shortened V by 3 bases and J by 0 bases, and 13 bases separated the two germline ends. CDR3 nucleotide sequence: TGTGCCAGAAGCTCGAAGGGAGCTTCTAGCAATCAGCCCCAGCATTTT. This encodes CARSSKGASSNQPQHF.

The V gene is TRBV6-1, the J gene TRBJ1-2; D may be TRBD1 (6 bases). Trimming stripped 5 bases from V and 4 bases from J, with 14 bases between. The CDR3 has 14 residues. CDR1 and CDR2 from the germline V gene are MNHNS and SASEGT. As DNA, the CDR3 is TGTGCCAGCAGTTCCCCGGGGGGCAGCTATGGCTACACCTTC. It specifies CASSSPGGSYGYTF.

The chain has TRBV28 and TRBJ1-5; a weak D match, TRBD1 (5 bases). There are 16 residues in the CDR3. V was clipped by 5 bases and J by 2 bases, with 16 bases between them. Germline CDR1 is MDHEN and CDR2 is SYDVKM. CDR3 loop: CASSRSQDSGNQPQHF. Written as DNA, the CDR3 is TGTGCCAGCAGTCGGAGCCAAGACAGTGGCAATCAGCCCCAGCATTTT.

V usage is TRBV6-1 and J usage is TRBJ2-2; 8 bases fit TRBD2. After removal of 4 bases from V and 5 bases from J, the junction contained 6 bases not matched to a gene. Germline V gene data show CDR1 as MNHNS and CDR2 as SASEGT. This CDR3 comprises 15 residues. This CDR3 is CASSAGTGGTGELFF. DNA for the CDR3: TGTGCCAGCAGTGCCGGGACGGGGGGGACCGGGGAGCTGTTTTTT.

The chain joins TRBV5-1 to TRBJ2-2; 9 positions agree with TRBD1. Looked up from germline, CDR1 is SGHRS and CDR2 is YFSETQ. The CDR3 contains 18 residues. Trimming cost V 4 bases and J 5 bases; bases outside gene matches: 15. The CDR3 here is CASSPASGDRAYTGELFF. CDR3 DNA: TGCGCCAGCAGCCCTGCAAGTGGGGACAGGGCATATACCGGGGAGCTGTTTTTT.

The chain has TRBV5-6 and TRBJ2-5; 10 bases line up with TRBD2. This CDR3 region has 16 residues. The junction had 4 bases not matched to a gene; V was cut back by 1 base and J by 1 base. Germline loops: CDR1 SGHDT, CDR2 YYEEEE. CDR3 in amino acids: CASSLKIAGGQETQYF. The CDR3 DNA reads TGTGCCAGCAGCTTGAAAATAGCGGGGGGCCAAGAGACCCAGTACTTC.

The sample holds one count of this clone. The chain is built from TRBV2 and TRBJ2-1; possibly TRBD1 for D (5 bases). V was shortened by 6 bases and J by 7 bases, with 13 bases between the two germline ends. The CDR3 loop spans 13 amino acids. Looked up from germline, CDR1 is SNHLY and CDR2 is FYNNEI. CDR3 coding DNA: TGTGCCAGCAGAGATGCAGGGATGAATGAGCAGTTCTTC. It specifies CASRDAGMNEQFF.

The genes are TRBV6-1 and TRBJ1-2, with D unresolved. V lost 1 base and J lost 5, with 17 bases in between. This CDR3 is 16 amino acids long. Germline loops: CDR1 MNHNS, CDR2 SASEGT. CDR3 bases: TGTGCCAGCAGTGAAGTGAGGTCACCGAGAGGGTATGGCTACACCTTC. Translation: CASSEVRSPRGYGYTF.

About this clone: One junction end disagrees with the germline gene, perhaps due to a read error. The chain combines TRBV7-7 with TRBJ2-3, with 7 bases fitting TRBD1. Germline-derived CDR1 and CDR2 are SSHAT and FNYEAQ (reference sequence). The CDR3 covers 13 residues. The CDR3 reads CASSLQGFGTQYF. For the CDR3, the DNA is TGTGCTAGCAGCTTACAGGGGTTTGGTACGCAGTATTTT.